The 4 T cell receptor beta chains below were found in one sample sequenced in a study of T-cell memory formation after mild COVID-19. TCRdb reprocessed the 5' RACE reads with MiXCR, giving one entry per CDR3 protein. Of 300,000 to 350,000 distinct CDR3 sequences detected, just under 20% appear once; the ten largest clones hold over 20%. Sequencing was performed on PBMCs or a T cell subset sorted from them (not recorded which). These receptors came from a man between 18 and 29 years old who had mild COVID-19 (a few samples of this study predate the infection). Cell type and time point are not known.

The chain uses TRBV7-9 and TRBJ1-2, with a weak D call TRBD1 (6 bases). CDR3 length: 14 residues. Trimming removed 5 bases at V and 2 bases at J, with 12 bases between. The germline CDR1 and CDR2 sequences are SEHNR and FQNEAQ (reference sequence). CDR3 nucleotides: TGTGCCAGCAGCCCAAAGGACAGAAACTATGGCTACACCTTC. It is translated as CASSPKDRNYGYTF.

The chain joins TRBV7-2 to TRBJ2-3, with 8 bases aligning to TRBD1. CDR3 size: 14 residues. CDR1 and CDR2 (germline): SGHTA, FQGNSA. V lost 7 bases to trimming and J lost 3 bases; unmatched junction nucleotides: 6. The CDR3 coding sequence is TGTGCCAGCACCAACCGACAGGGGACAGATACGCAGTATTTT. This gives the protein CASTNRQGTDTQYF.

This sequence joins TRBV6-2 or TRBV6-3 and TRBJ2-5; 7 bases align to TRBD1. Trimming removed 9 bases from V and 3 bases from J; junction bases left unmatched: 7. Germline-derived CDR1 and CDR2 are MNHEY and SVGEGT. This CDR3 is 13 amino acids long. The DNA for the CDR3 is TGTGCCAGTATGAGGACAGGAGAAGAGACCCAGTACTTC. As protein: CASMRTGEETQYF.

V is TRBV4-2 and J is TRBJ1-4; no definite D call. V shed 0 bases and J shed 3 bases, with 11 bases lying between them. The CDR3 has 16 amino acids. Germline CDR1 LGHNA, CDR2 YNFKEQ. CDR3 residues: CASSQDLWAPNEKLFF. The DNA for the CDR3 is TGTGCCAGCAGCCAAGATTTATGGGCCCCTAATGAAAAACTGTTTTTT.